This TCR beta chain was documented in a study of OX40 agonist ivuxolimab in advanced cancers. Assay: immunoSEQ multiplex PCR; the TCRdb copy retains only in-frame clones and omits some. In the table there are 8,500 to 11,000 clones, over 65% of which are singletons. V lost 3 bases to trimming and J lost 4 bases; unmatched junction nucleotides: 5. This CDR3 spans 15 amino acids. Germline V gene data show CDR1 as SGDLS and CDR2 as YYNGEE. Source: CD4+ or CD8+ T cells sorted from blood, taken in a trial of the OX40 agonist ivuxolimab. The clonotype was recovered from an adult with an advanced solid tumor such as melanoma, head and neck, liver or kidney cancer. The chain uses TRBV9 and TRBJ2-3, with 10 bases aligning to TRBD2. The CDR3 coding sequence is TGTGCCAGCAGCGGAGCGGGAGGGATGGCAGATACGCAGTATTTT. It translates to CASSGAGGMADTQYF.